The 18 T cell receptor beta chains below all came from one sample that was sequenced in a study of T cells in Graves' hyperthyroidism and ophthalmopathy. Amplification of TCR beta CDR3 regions used RNA as the template. HTBI primers were used for first-round RT-PCR of the TCR CDR3. Each CDR3 protein gets one entry after TCRdb re-called the multiplex PCR reads with MiXCR. In the table there are 660,000 or so distinct CDR3 sequences, over 40% of which are singletons. The sample was peripheral blood or thyroid tissue (not recorded which). These receptors all stem from an adult man with Graves' disease, either hyperthyroidism or ophthalmopathy (not recorded which).

A few counts support this clonotype. The rearrangement uses TRBV7-9 and TRBJ1-6; D is perhaps TRBD1 (5 bases). CDR3 length: 16 amino acids. Germline values: CDR1 SEHNR, CDR2 FQNEAQ (reference sequence). Trimming cost V 3 bases and J 9 bases, with 18 bases left between them. This CDR3 reads CASSFYQGPLPSPLHF. CDR3 sequence (DNA): TGTGCCAGCAGCTTCTATCAGGGTCCTTTACCTTCACCCCTCCACTTT.

For this clonotype: A read error may produce the germline difference seen at one junction end. V is TRBV10-1 and J is TRBJ1-4; TRBD1 matches 7 bases. Germline V CDR1 and CDR2: WNHNN, SYGVQD (reference sequence). CDR3 length: 14 amino acids. CDR3 sequence reads: CASKGGRTNEKLFF. DNA of the CDR3: TGTGCCAGCAAAGGGGGCCGCACTAATGAAAAACTGTTTTTT.

The chain uses TRBV29-1 and TRBJ2-7; a possible D gene is TRBD1 (5 bases). This CDR3 has 11 residues. Germline CDR1 SQVTM, CDR2 ANQGSEA. With 4 bases removed from V and 6 bases from J, the gap between germline ends came to 10 bases. The CDR3 reads CSVAGRVEQYF. The CDR3 bases are TGCAGCGTTGCCGGCAGGGTCGAGCAGTACTTC.

This clonotype was observed a few times. The chain has TRBV4-2 and TRBJ1-4; TRBD1 matches at 8 bases. Germline CDR1 reads LGHNA; CDR2 reads YNFKEQ. The CDR3 has 15 amino acids. With 5 bases clipped from V and 7 bases from J, the junction kept 9 bases outside the gene matches. The CDR3 is CASSLLTGAGEKLFF. DNA for the CDR3: TGTGCCAGCAGCTTACTGACAGGGGCTGGTGAAAAACTGTTTTTT.

Ten or more counts support this clonotype. V and J are TRBV5-1 and TRBJ1-6; D gene uncertain. Per the germline V gene, CDR1 is SGHRS and CDR2 is YFSETQ. This CDR3 has 14 amino acids. Trimming left V 0 bases short and J 6 bases short, with 7 bases between. This CDR3 is CASSLEAANSPLHF. CDR3 nucleotides: TGCGCCAGCAGCTTGGAGGCAGCTAATTCACCCCTCCACTTT.

With respect to this clonotype: A clone one base away is much larger, so this may be a read error. V usage is TRBV15 and J usage is TRBJ2-5, with TRBD2 identical over 10 bases. The J segment lost 4 bases and the V segment lost 1 base, leaving 6 bases of the junction unmatched. The CDR3 runs 16 residues. CDR1 is LNHNV and CDR2 is YYDKDF in the germline V gene (reference sequence). The CDR3 is CATSRGALAGVETQYF. As DNA, the CDR3 is TGTGCCACCAGCAGAGGGGCGCTAGCGGGGGTAGAGACCCAGTACTTC.

The CDR3 region has the DNA TGTGCCAGCAGCTTCACGGAGGGTAACACCATATATTTT. Its protein is CASSFTEGNTIYF. V and J are TRBV7-9 and TRBJ1-3, with unresolved D. Trimming left V 3 bases short and J 7 bases short, with 10 bases between. Germline V gives CDR1 SEHNR, CDR2 FQNEAQ (reference sequence). This CDR3 comprises 13 residues.

This clonotype was recorded at least ten times. The chain uses TRBV29-1 and TRBJ1-2; 8 bases are a match to TRBD1. V trimming: 1 base; J trimming: 6 bases; junction bases outside the gene matches: 7. The CDR3 has 14 amino acids. The germline CDR1 and CDR2 sequences are SQVTM and ANQGSEA. DNA for the CDR3: TGCAGCGTTGAAGCCGCAGGGGGCTGGGATGGCTACACCTTC. Protein sequence: CSVEAAGGWDGYTF.

The V gene is TRBV24-1, the J gene TRBJ1-2, with TRBD1 matching over 11 bases. Germline-derived CDR1 and CDR2 are KGHDR and SFDVKD. The length of the CDR3 is 15 residues. J lost 0 bases, V lost 6 bases, and 2 bases had no gene match. The CDR3 nucleotides read TGTGCCACCAGTCCGGGACAGGGGGCTAACTATGGCTACACCTTC. Translation gives CATSPGQGANYGYTF.

The chain combines TRBV5-1 with TRBJ1-3; no reliable D call. This CDR3 is built from 15 residues. The germline V gene encodes CDR1 SGHRS and CDR2 YFSETQ. V dropped 0 bases and J dropped 5 bases, with 12 bases sitting between them. The CDR3 DNA follows: TGCGCCAGCAGCTTGGTAGGGAACAAAAGAAACACCATATATTTT. It encodes CASSLVGNKRNTIYF.

V is TRBV6-1 and J is TRBJ1-3; D gene ambiguous. V shed 10 bases and J shed 4 bases, with 8 bases lying between them. Germline CDR1 and CDR2: MNHNS and SASEGT. The CDR3 extends over 11 amino acids. The CDR3 nucleotides are TGTGCCATCATGAGAGGAAACACCATATATTTT. Translated, it gives CAIMRGNTIYF.

This clonotype occurred a few times. The chain joins TRBV2 to TRBJ1-4; D perhaps matches TRBD1 (5 bases). V was cut by 5 bases and J by 8 bases, with 9 bases left in between. The CDR3 length is 12 residues. Germline loops: CDR1 SNHLY, CDR2 FYNNEI. CDR3 in amino acids: CASSSGREKLFF. As DNA, the CDR3 is TGTGCCAGCAGTTCAGGGCGGGAAAAACTGTTTTTT.

This rearrangement joins TRBV15 to TRBJ1-5; unclear D gene. V lost 0 bases to trimming and J lost 0 bases, with 15 bases between them. Germline lookup yields CDR1 LNHNV and CDR2 YYDKDF (reference sequence). The CDR3 has 18 residues. DNA of the CDR3: TGTGCCACCAGCAGAGATCTAGGTGAACTTGGTAGCAATCAGCCCCAGCATTTT. This encodes CATSRDLGELGSNQPQHF.

Points on this clonotype: A single base separates this from a much larger clone, so it may be a read error. This chain connects TRBV5-1 to TRBJ2-7, with TRBD2 matching 8 bases. The J segment lost 3 bases and the V segment lost 1 base, leaving 6 bases of the junction unmatched. The CDR3 is 15 residues long. Germline CDR1 SGHRS, CDR2 YFSETQ. The CDR3 coding sequence is TGCGCCAGCAGCTTGCTCGAGCGGGAGTGCTACGAGCAGTACTTC. Translating gives CASSLLERECYEQYF.

The V call is TRBV12-3 or TRBV12-4, the J call TRBJ1-2; unclear D gene. CDR3 size: 13 residues. The V end lost 8 bases, the J end lost 4 bases, and 14 bases lay between the germline ends. DNA for the CDR3: TGTGCCAGCGTTGAAGATGTCGCCTATGGCTACACCTTC. Its translation: CASVEDVAYGYTF.

The V call is TRBV20-1, the J call TRBJ2-5; TRBD1 is a possible D gene (5 bases). Trimming took off 2 bases at V and 1 base at J, with 11 bases between the two ends. The germline gives CDR1 DFQATT, CDR2 SNEGSKA (reference sequence). CDR3 length: 14 residues. The CDR3 DNA reads as TGCAGTGCTAGAAGTGGGGCCAGCCAAGAGACCCAGTACTTC. Translating it yields CSARSGASQETQYF.

V usage is TRBV2 and J usage is TRBJ1-4; D is unclear. Trimming cost V 5 bases and J 10 bases, with 8 bases left between them. CDR1 is SNHLY and CDR2 is FYNNEI in the germline V gene. The CDR3 extends over 11 amino acids. The CDR3 DNA follows: TGTGCCAGCAGTTTATTGGCAAAACTGTTTTTT. It is translated as CASSLLAKLFF.

To note about this clonotype: At one end the junction does not follow the germline gene, possibly because of a read error. The V and J genes are TRBV24-1 and TRBJ2-2, with no clear D. The V gene's germline CDR1 is KGHDR and CDR2 SFDVKD. The CDR3 consists of 16 residues. DNA for the CDR3: TGTGCCAGCAGTTACGGCCCCGGATCTAACACCGGGGAGCTGTTTTTT. The encoded protein is CASSYGPGSNTGELFF.